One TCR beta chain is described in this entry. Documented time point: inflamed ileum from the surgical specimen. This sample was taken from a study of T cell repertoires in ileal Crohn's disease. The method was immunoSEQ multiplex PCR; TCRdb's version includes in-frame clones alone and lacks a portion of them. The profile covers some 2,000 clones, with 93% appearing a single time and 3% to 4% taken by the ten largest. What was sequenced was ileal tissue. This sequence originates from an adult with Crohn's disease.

As DNA, the CDR3 is TGTGCCAGCAGCTTAGTGGGACAGGGGAACACCGGGGAGCTGTTTTTT. It codes for CASSLVGQGNTGELFF. The rearrangement uses TRBV7-3 and TRBJ2-2; 9 bases align to TRBD1. Germline values: CDR1 SGHTA, CDR2 FQGTGA. The CDR3 covers 16 residues. The ends lost 2 bases at V and 1 base at J; junction bases unmatched: 2. Based on the CDR3 plus reference TRBV7-3 and TRBJ2-2, the full variable domain is GAGVSQTPSNKVTEKGKYVELRCDPISGHTALYWYRQSLGQGPEFLIYFQGTGAADDSGLPNDRFFAVRPEGSVSTLKIQRTERGDSAVYLCASSLVGQGNTGELFFGEGSRLTVL.